What follows describes a single TCR beta chain. As yet, its antigen is unknown. Via 5' RACE with UMI labels, TRB cDNA libraries were prepared. From its re-call of the 5' RACE reads, TCRdb lists each CDR3 protein once, without DNA. This repertoire includes some 60,000 distinct CDR3 sequences. This sample is part of a study of CXCR3-negative and CXCR3-positive naive CD8 T cells. Naive CD8+ T cells had a CD45RO-CCR7+CD27+CD95- phenotype. The germline gives CDR1 SGHTA, CDR2 FQGNSA. The CDR3 has 15 residues. General study points: CXCR3-positive naive cells carried more hydrophobic TRB CDR3s than CXCR3-negative naive cells did. After cryopreservation, expression of CXCR3 was partially reduced, and most assays were run with fresh PBMCs.

The material sequenced was naive CXCR3+ CD8+ T cells from blood. Specified subset: CD45RO-CCR7+CD27+CD95- naive CD8+ T cells expressing CXCR3 (TNR3+). This clonotype was obtained from a human donor in good health. Some clones in this sample may be carry-over from other donors' samples. The chain couples TRBV7-2 to TRBJ2-5; no DNA is available, so the TRBD2 call from TCRdb remains unchecked. CDR3 residues: CASSLVPGLGETQYF.